Each of the 5 T cell receptor beta chains below was sequenced from the same sample in a study of blood T cell repertoires in COVID-19. Generated by immunoSEQ multiplex PCR, the TCRdb table keeps only in-frame clones and is missing some. The sample has around 360,000 clones, about 90% seen once. The sample taken for sequencing was PBMCs or T cells enriched from blood (not recorded which). The receptor set was obtained from a man aged 40-49 years in a cohort exposed to, infected with or recovered from COVID-19 (not recorded which).

The rearrangement joins TRBV7-7 to TRBJ2-1; 11 bases map to TRBD2. Germline-derived CDR1 and CDR2 are SSHAT and FNYEAQ (reference sequence). The V gene end was trimmed by 5 bases and the J gene end by 4 bases; junction bases not matched to a gene: 4. This CDR3 region has 15 residues. The CDR3 DNA reads as TGTGCCAGCAGCCCCGGGACTAGCGGTTACAATGAGCAGTTCTTC. This encodes CASSPGTSGYNEQFF.

This rearrangement joins TRBV5-4 to TRBJ2-5; 7 bases fit TRBD1. Trimming at V came to 4 bases and at J to 3 bases, leaving 6 bases not matched to a gene. Germline assignment: CDR1 SGHNT and CDR2 YYREEE (reference sequence). CDR3 size: 14 residues. The CDR3 nucleotides read TGTGCCAGCAGCCATACTACAGGGGAAGAGACCCAGTACTTC. It specifies CASSHTTGEETQYF.

This clone has just one count. This chain connects TRBV6-5 to TRBJ1-6; D may be TRBD1 (5 bases). CDR1 is MNHEY and CDR2 is SVGAGI in the germline V gene. The CDR3 is 15 amino acids. V was pared by 0 bases and J by 7 bases, with 10 bases between. The CDR3: CASSYSRENNSPLHF. DNA of the CDR3: TGTGCCAGCAGTTACTCCAGGGAAAACAATTCACCCCTCCACTTT.

V usage is TRBV6-5 and J usage is TRBJ1-1; D is possibly TRBD1 (5 bases). V lost 2 bases and J 0 bases, leaving 10 bases between the germline ends. This CDR3 is built from 15 residues. Germline V gene lookup returns CDR1 MNHEY and CDR2 SVGAGI. CDR3 bases: TGTGCCAGCAGTTACGGTTTGGGGCTGAACACTGAAGCTTTCTTT. It encodes CASSYGLGLNTEAFF.

J is TRBJ2-7 and V is TRBV2; D uncertain. The CDR3 consists of 13 residues. The ends were cut back, 7 bases at V and 5 bases at J, with 15 bases in the middle. In germline, CDR1 is SNHLY, CDR2 FYNNEI. In DNA, the CDR3 is TGTGCCAGCACGTTCGTTCCCTTAGACGAGCAGTACTTC. Protein sequence: CASTFVPLDEQYF.